Listed here is a single T cell receptor (beta chain). This record comes from a study of prognosis after radiotherapy for stage I lung cancer. Overall study context: Four to six patients had oligometastatic NSCLC after surgical resection of the primary tumor, and more than eleven had newly diagnosed primary stage I lung tumors. Squamous cell carcinoma was diagnosed in roughly seven patients and adenocarcinoma in around twelve.

The TCR beta CDR3 region was amplified from genomic DNA, with two rounds of multiplex PCR being used for the amplification. It was primers specific to each TRBV and TRBJ gene that first-round PCR used. TCRdb processed the multiplex PCR reads anew with MiXCR; each CDR3 protein has one entry. The sample lists 20,000 to 30,000 distinct CDR3 sequences, about two fifths occurring once. The sequence was collected from a donor over 45 with non-small cell lung cancer. The sequenced sample was PBMCs, obtained before or after stereotactic body radiation therapy (not recorded which).

CDR3 DNA sequence: TGTGCCAGCAGTTACTCAGGCGGGATCAACTATGGCTACACCTTC. Residues: CASSYSGGINYGYTF. V is TRBV6-2 or TRBV6-3 and J is TRBJ1-2, with D uncertain. The germline gives CDR1 MNHEY, CDR2 SVGEGT. The length of the CDR3 is 15 residues. Trimming took 0 bases from V and 2 from J, leaving 10 bases between them.